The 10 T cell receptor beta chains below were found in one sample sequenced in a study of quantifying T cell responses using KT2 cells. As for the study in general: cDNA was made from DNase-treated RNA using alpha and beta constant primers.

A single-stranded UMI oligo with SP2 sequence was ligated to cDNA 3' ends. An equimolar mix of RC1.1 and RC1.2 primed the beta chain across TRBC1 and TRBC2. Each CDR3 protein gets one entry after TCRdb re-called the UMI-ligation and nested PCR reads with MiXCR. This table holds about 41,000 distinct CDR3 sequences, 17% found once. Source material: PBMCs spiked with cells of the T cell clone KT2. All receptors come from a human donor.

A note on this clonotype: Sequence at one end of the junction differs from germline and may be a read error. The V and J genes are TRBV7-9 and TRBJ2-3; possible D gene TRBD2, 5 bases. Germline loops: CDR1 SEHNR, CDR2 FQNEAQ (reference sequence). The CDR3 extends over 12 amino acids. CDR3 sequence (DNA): TGTGTCAGCAGCTGGCGGGTAGATACGCAGTATTTT. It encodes CVSSWRVDTQYF.

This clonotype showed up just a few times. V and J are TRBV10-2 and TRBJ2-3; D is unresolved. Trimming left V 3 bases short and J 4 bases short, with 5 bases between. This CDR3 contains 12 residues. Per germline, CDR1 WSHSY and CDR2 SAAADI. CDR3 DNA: TGCGCCAGCAGTGAAAGGCCAGATACGCAGTATTTT. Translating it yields CASSERPDTQYF.

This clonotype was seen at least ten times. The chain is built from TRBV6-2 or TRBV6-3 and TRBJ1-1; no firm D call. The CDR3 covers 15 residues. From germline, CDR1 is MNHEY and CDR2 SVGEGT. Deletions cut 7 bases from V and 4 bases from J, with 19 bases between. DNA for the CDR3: TGTGCCAGCACCCCGTCCCTCGGGGATCTCACTGAAGCTTTCTTT. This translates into CASTPSLGDLTEAFF.

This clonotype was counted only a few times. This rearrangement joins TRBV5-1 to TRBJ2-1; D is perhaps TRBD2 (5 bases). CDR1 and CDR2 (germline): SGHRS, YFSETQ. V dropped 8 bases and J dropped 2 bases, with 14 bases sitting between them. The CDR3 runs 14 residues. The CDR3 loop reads CASSGGGPYNEQFF. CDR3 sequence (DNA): TGCGCCAGTTCAGGAGGTGGACCCTACAATGAGCAGTTCTTC. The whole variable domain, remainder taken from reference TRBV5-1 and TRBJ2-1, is KAGVTQTPRYLIKTRGQQVTLSCSPISGHRSVSWYQQTPGQGLQFLFEYFSETQRNKGNFPGRFSGRQFSNSRSEMNVSTLELGDSALYLCASSGGGPYNEQFFGPGTRLTVL.

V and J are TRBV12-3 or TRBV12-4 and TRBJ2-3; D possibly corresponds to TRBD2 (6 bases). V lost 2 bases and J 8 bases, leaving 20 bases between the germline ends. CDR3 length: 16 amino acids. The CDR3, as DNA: TGTGCCAGCAGTTTAAACGAATTCAGACTAGTAGGTACGCAGTATTTT. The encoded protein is CASSLNEFRLVGTQYF.

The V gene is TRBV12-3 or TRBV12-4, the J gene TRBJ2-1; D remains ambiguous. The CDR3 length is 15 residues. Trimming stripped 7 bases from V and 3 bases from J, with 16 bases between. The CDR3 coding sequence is TGTGCCAGCACCCTATTTATACAAATCTACAATGAGCAGTTCTTC. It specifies CASTLFIQIYNEQFF.

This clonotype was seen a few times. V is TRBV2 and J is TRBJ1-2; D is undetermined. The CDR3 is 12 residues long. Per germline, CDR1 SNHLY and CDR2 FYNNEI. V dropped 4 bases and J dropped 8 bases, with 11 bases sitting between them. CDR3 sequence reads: CASSGGSGGYTF. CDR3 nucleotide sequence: TGTGCCAGCAGTGGGGGATCAGGCGGCTACACCTTC.

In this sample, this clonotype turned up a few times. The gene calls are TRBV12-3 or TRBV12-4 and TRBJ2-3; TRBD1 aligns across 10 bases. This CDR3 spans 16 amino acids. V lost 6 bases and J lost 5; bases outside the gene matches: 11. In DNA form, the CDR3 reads TGTGCCAGCAGAGCCACGGGACAGGGGATTCGAGATACGCAGTATTTT. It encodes CASRATGQGIRDTQYF.

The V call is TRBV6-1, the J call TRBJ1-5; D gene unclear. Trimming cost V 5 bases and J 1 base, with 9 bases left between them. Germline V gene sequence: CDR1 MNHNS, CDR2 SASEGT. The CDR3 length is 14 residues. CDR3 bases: TGTGCCAGCAGTCCTTACGGGAGCAATCAGCCCCAGCATTTT. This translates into CASSPYGSNQPQHF.

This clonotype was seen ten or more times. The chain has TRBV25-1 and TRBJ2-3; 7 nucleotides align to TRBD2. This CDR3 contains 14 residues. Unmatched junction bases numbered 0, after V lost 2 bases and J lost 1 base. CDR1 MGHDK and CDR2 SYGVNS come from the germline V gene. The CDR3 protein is CASSESGGTDTQYF. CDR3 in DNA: TGTGCCAGCAGTGAAAGCGGGGGCACAGATACGCAGTATTTT.